The 9 T cell receptor beta chains below come from one sample, sequenced in a study of cytomegalovirus exposure and HLA in healthy donors. The protocol was immunoSEQ multiplex PCR, while the TCRdb copy is restricted to in-frame clones and leaves out a portion. The repertoire includes about 74,000 clones, around 94% of them detected once, and 1.5% to 1.8% sits in the top ten. Input material: PBMCs. All receptors derive from a man younger than 35 in good health and CMV-seropositive.

This clone was counted between two and nine times. V and J are TRBV11-2 and TRBJ2-7, with 7 bases aligning to TRBD2. The CDR3 contains 16 residues. Germline CDR1 is SGHAT and CDR2 is FQNNGV. After removal of 7 bases from V and 3 bases from J, the junction contained 15 bases not matched to a gene. The CDR3 nucleotides read TGTGCCAGCACCATACTGGGCGGGGGATTCCGCTACGAGCAGTACTTC. Encoded protein: CASTILGGGFRYEQYF. Complete variable domain (other parts from reference TRBV11-2 and TRBJ2-7): EAGVAQSPRYKIIEKRQSVAFWCNPISGHATLYWYQQILGQGPKLLIQFQNNGVVDDSQLPKDRFSAERLKGVDSTLKIQPAKLEDSAVYLCASTILGGGFRYEQYFGPGTRLTVT.

This clone was observed a handful of times. The chain joins TRBV5-1 to TRBJ2-5, with 12 positions matching TRBD1. The CDR3 runs to 15 residues. The germline V gene has CDR1 SGHRS and CDR2 YFSETQ. V lost 4 bases, J lost 5 bases, and 6 bases stayed unmatched. The CDR3 DNA follows: TGCGCCAGCAGCGGAGGGGACAGGGGGCTGGAGACCCAGTACTTC. Protein product: CASSGGDRGLETQYF. The full variable domain, rest sourced from reference TRBV5-1 and TRBJ2-5, is KAGVTQTPRYLIKTRGQQVTLSCSPISGHRSVSWYQQTPGQGLQFLFEYFSETQRNKGNFPGRFSGRQFSNSRSEMNVSTLELGDSALYLCASSGGDRGLETQYFGPGTRLLVL.

V usage is TRBV10-2 and J usage is TRBJ2-7; the match to TRBD2 covers 8 bases. V was clipped by 7 bases and J by 2 bases; unmatched bases: 7. Germline V gene lookup returns CDR1 WSHSY and CDR2 SAAADI. The CDR3 totals 14 residues. CDR3 nucleotide sequence: TGCGCCAGCAAAGGACTAGCCTCCCCCTACGAGCAGTACTTC. This sequence encodes CASKGLASPYEQYF.

The gene calls are TRBV5-1 and TRBJ1-2; the match to TRBD1 covers 10 bases. CDR1 is SGHRS and CDR2 is YFSETQ in the germline V gene. There are 14 residues in the CDR3. Trimming removed 4 bases from V and 8 bases from J; junction bases left unmatched: 8. Written as DNA, the CDR3 is TGCGCCAGCAGCGAGCCGGGACAGGGGACCGGCTACACCTTC. This translates into CASSEPGQGTGYTF.

CDR3 DNA sequence: TGTGCCAGCAGTTTTGGGCCGTCGGCCTACAATGAGCAGTTCTTC. Protein product: CASSFGPSAYNEQFF. V gene TRBV28 combines with J gene TRBJ2-1; D not resolved. CDR3 length: 15 residues. V gave up 3 bases and J gave up 2 bases, with 11 bases separating them. Germline CDR1 is MDHEN and CDR2 is SYDVKM.

About this clone itself: One junction end disagrees with the germline gene, perhaps due to a read error. CDR3 in amino acids: CASSSSPITNTGELFF. CDR3 bases: TGTGCTAGCAGCTCCTCCCCTATCACGAACACCGGGGAGCTGTTTTTT. V is TRBV7-7 and J is TRBJ2-2; D gene unclear. Germline values: CDR1 SSHAT, CDR2 FNYEAQ (reference sequence). The CDR3 is made up of 16 amino acids.

V usage is TRBV7-9 and J usage is TRBJ2-5; D ambiguous. CDR1 is SEHNR, CDR2 FQNEAQ, per germline (reference sequence). V was cut by 1 base and J by 5 bases, with 11 bases left in between. The CDR3 runs 14 residues. CDR3 in amino acids: CASSLDGVGETQYF. In DNA, the CDR3 is TGTGCCAGCAGCTTAGACGGAGTCGGGGAGACCCAGTACTTC.

The chain combines TRBV5-1 with TRBJ2-1; TRBD2 matches at 7 bases. The CDR3 consists of 15 residues. Germline V lookup: CDR1 SGHRS, CDR2 YFSETQ. The trim removed 0 bases at V and 7 bases at J, leaving 7 bases unmatched. CDR3 residues: CASSLGQRERNEQFF. CDR3 DNA sequence: TGCGCCAGCAGCTTGGGCCAGCGGGAACGTAATGAGCAGTTCTTC.

J is TRBJ2-2 and V is TRBV5-1; the match to TRBD2 covers 7 bases. Germline V gene sequence: CDR1 SGHRS, CDR2 YFSETQ. The trim removed 0 bases at V and 1 base at J, leaving 3 bases unmatched. This CDR3 region has 16 residues. This chain's CDR3 is CASSLGPSGNTGELFF. DNA for the CDR3: TGCGCCAGCAGCTTGGGTCCTAGCGGGAACACCGGGGAGCTGTTTTTT.